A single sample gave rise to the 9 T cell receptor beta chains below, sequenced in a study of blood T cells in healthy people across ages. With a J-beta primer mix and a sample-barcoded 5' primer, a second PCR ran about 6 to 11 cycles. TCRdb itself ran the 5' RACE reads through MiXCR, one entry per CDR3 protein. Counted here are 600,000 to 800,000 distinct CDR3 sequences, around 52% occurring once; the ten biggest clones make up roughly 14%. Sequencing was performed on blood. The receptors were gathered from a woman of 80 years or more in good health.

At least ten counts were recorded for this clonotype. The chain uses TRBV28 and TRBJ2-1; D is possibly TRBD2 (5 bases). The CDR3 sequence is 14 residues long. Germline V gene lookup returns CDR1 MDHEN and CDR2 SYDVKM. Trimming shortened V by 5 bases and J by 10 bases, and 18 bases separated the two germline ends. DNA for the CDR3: TGTGCCAGCAGTCCGAGTTGGCGAGGAGGCGAGCAGTTCTTC. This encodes CASSPSWRGGEQFF.

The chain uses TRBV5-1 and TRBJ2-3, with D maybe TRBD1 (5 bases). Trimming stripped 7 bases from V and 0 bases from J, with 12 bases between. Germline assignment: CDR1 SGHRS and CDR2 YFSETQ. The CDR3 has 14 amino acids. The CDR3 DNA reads TGCGCCAGCTCCGACAGCCCTAGCACAGATACGCAGTATTTT. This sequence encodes CASSDSPSTDTQYF.

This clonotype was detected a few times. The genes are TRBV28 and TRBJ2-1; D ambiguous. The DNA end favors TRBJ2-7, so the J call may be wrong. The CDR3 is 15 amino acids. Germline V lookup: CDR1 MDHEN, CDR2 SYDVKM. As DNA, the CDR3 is TGTGCCAGCAGTTTGGACGTTAGCTCCTACAATGAGCAGTACTTC. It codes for CASSLDVSSYNEQYF.

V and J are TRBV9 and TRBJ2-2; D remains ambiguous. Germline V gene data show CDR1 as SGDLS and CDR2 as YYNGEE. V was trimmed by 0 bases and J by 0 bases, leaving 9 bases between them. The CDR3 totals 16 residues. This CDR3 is CASSVVREANTGELFF. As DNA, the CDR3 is TGTGCCAGCAGCGTAGTAAGGGAAGCGAACACCGGGGAGCTGTTTTTT.

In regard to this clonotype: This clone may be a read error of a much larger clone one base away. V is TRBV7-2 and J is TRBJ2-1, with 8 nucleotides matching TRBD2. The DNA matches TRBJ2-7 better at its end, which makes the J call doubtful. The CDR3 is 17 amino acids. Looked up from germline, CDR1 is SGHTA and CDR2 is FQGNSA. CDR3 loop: CASSLAATSGSYNEQYF. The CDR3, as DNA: TGTGCCAGCAGCTTAGCGGCAACTAGCGGTTCCTACAATGAGCAGTACTTC.

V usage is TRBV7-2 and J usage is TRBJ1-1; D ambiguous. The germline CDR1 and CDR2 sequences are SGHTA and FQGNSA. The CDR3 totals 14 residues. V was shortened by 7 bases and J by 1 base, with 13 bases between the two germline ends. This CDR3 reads CASTVDRRNTEAFF. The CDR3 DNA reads TGTGCCAGCACCGTGGATAGGCGGAACACTGAAGCTTTCTTT.

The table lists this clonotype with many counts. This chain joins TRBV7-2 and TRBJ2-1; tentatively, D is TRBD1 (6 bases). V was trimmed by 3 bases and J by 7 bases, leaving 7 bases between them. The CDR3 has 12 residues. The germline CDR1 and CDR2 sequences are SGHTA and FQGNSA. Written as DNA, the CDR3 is TGTGCCAGCAGCTTTACAGGGAATGAGCAGTTCTTC. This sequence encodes CASSFTGNEQFF.

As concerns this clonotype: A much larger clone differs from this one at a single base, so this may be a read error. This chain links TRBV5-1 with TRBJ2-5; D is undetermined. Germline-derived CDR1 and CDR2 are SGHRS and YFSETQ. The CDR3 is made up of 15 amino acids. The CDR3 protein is CASSDQPNSQETRYF. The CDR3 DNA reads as TGCGCCAGCAGCGATCAACCGAACAGTCAAGAGACCCGGTACTTC.

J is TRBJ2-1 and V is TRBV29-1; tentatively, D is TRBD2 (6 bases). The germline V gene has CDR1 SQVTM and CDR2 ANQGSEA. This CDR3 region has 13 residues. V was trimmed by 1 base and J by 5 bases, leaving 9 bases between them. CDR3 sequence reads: CSVEGTTHNEQFF. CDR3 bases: TGCAGCGTTGAAGGGACTACCCACAATGAGCAGTTCTTC.